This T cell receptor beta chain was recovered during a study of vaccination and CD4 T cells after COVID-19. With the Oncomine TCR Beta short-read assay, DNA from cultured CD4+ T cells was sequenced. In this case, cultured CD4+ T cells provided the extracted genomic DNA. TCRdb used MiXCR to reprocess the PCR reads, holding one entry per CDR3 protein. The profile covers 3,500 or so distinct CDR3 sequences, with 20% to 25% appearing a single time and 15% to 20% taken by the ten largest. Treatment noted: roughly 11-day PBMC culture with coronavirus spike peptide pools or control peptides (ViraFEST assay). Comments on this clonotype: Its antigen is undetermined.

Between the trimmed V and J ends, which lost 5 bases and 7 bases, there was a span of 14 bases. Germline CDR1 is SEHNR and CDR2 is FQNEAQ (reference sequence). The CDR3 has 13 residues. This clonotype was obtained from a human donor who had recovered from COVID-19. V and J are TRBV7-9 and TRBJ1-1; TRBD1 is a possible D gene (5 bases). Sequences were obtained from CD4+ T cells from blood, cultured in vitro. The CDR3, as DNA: TGTGCCAGCAGCCCCAGTCGGGACGGTGAAGCTTTCTTT. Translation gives CASSPSRDGEAFF.